Each of the 12 T cell receptor beta chains below was sequenced from the same sample in a study of T cell repertoires in cytomegalovirus infection. TCRdb processed the reads anew with MiXCR; each CDR3 protein has one entry. The sample carries approximately 630,000 distinct CDR3 sequences, 24% recorded once. The sequenced sample was CD8+ T cells from PBMCs. The receptors here all came from a human donor in good health (CMV status not recorded). Some clones in this sample may be carry-over from other donors' samples.

The genes are TRBV9 and TRBJ1-5, with 12 bases identical to TRBD1. Germline loops: CDR1 SGDLS, CDR2 YYNGEE. Trimming took 2 bases from V and 6 from J; bases not matched to a gene: 3. There are 15 residues in the CDR3. Here the CDR3 DNA reads TGTGCCAGCAGCGTGGGACAGGGGGCTAGTCAGCCCCAGCATTTT. Its translation is CASSVGQGASQPQHF.

The rearrangement uses TRBV19 and TRBJ1-1; no firm D call. V shed 3 bases and J shed 0 bases, with 11 bases lying between them. Looked up from germline, CDR1 is LNHDA and CDR2 is SQIVND (reference sequence). This CDR3 spans 15 amino acids. The CDR3 reads CASSIEGGLNTEAFF. CDR3 nucleotide sequence: TGTGCCAGTAGTATCGAGGGCGGTCTGAACACTGAAGCTTTCTTT.

This chain joins TRBV20-1 and TRBJ2-1; TRBD2 matches at 9 bases. V trimming: 1 base; J trimming: 2 bases; junction bases outside the gene matches: 3. Per the germline V gene, CDR1 is DFQATT and CDR2 is SNEGSKA (reference sequence). The CDR3 is made up of 15 amino acids. CDR3 nucleotide sequence: TGCAGTGCTAGAGGACTAGCGGAAACCTACAATGAGCAGTTCTTC. It specifies CSARGLAETYNEQFF.

This chain uses TRBV4-1 with TRBJ2-1; D is ambiguous. Trimming stripped 2 bases from V and 6 bases from J, with 23 bases between. This CDR3 contains 18 residues. Germline V lookup: CDR1 MGHRA, CDR2 YSYEKL. CDR3 region: CASSQFVGNYEWSNEQFF. The CDR3 DNA follows: TGCGCCAGCAGCCAATTTGTGGGCAACTATGAATGGAGCAATGAGCAGTTCTTC.

As to this clonotype: Lacking the conserved final phenylalanine or tryptophan, this CDR3 likely reflects a read error. This sequence joins TRBV11-3 and TRBJ2-1, with D maybe TRBD1 (6 bases). This CDR3 has 16 amino acids. The V end was cut by 5 bases, the J end by 4 bases, with 18 bases between. In germline, CDR1 is SGHNT, CDR2 YENEEA. This CDR3 is CASSPPAGTQYNEQFC. In nucleotides, the CDR3 is TGTGCCAGCAGCCCCCCGGCCGGGACACAGTACAATGAGCAGTTCTGC.

This clonotype is a singleton in its sample. The rearrangement uses TRBV6-2 or TRBV6-3 and TRBJ1-1; a weak D match, TRBD1 (5 bases). The CDR3 runs 15 residues. V dropped 2 bases and J dropped 11 bases, with 21 bases sitting between them. Looked up from germline, CDR1 is MNHEY and CDR2 is SVGEGT. The CDR3 DNA follows: TGTGCCAGCAGTTACAAAGTAGCGCAGGGTCATCGGGCTTTCTTT. This sequence encodes CASSYKVAQGHRAFF.

The chain is built from TRBV12-3 or TRBV12-4 and TRBJ2-5; a weak D match, TRBD2 (6 bases). Trimming removed 6 bases from V and 5 bases from J, with 10 bases in between. The CDR3 has 12 amino acids. CDR3 region: CASREEGETQYF. The CDR3 nucleotides are TGTGCCAGCAGGGAGGAGGGGGAGACCCAGTACTTC.

This clonotype was counted many times. V gene TRBV14 combines with J gene TRBJ2-7, with a tentative D call TRBD1 (5 bases). Germline V gene sequence: CDR1 SGHDN, CDR2 FVKESK. CDR3 length: 15 amino acids. Trimming took off 4 bases at V and 1 base at J, with 14 bases between the two ends. The CDR3 bases are TGTGCCAGCAGCCCCCGGGCAGGGAAGTCCTACGAGCAGTACTTC. Residues: CASSPRAGKSYEQYF. Combining the CDR3 with reference TRBV14 and TRBJ2-7 gives the whole variable domain EAGVTQFPSHSVIEKGQTVTLRCDPISGHDNLYWYRRVMGKEIKFLLHFVKESKQDESGMPNNRFLAERTGGTYSTLKVQPAELEDSGVYFCASSPRAGKSYEQYFGPGTRLTVT.

At least ten counts were recorded for this clonotype. The chain links TRBV7-2 to TRBJ2-1, with a weak D call TRBD1 (6 bases). CDR1 and CDR2 from the germline V gene are SGHTA and FQGNSA. The CDR3 loop spans 15 amino acids. Trimming cost V 5 bases and J 2 bases, with 13 bases left between them. The CDR3 loop is CASSPDSLPYNEQFF. For the CDR3, the DNA is TGTGCCAGCAGCCCGGACAGCCTCCCCTACAATGAGCAGTTCTTC.

As to this clonotype: A much larger clonotype is one base distant, so this may be a read error. The chain has TRBV7-3 and TRBJ2-3; the D is unclear. The germline gives CDR1 SGHTA, CDR2 FQGTGA. This CDR3 is 15 amino acids long. The CDR3 loop is CVTTLLRRRTDTQYF. Here the CDR3 DNA reads TGTGTCACCACCCTTTTACGACGCCGCACAGATACGCAGTATTTT.

This clonotype turned up a few times. The gene calls are TRBV20-1 and TRBJ2-1; TRBD1 matches 8 bases. The CDR3 is 13 amino acids. CDR1 and CDR2 (germline): DFQATT, SNEGSKA (reference sequence). The CDR3, as DNA: TGCATCTTGGGAGACAGGGGTAGAAATGAGCAGTTCTTC. Amino acid sequence: CILGDRGRNEQFF.

This chain connects TRBV20-1 to TRBJ2-7, with 11 bases identical to TRBD1. Germline V CDR1 and CDR2: DFQATT, SNEGSKA (reference sequence). V was clipped by 4 bases and J by 4 bases; unmatched bases: 6. CDR3 size: 14 residues. CDR3: CSATTGTGGYEQYV. Here the CDR3 DNA reads TGCAGTGCTACTACCGGGACAGGGGGATACGAGCAGTACGTC.